These T cell receptor beta chains were read from a single sample in a study of blood T cell repertoires in COVID-19. Data came from immunoSEQ multiplex PCR; TCRdb stores just in-frame clones and leaves some out. The sample consists of around 270,000 clones, 80% to 90% of them appearing once. Sequencing used PBMCs or T cells enriched from blood (not recorded which). The receptors were sampled from a woman aged 30 to 39 who had recovered from COVID-19. Each CDR3 is given with its conserved first and last residue. A D gene is named only where the DNA matches it firmly. The size of a clone is reported for some rows only, either as once, few or many, or as a class for expanded clones.

V	size	J	length	D	CDR3	DNA
TRBV7-9	.	TRBJ2-2	14	.	CASSLVSRSGELFF	TGTGCCAGCAGCTTAGTTTCTAGGTCCGGGGAGCTGTTTTTT
TRBV27	few	TRBJ2-3	15	.	CASSLSILGPDTQYF	TGTGCCAGCAGTTTATCGATTCTAGGCCCAGATACGCAGTATTTT
TRBV9	.	TRBJ1-1	14	.	CASSQAGVSTEAFF	TGTGCCAGCAGCCAGGCCGGGGTGAGCACTGAAGCTTTCTTT
TRBV28	.	TRBJ2-7	16	TRBD1	CASSFETGGAVYEQYF	TGTGCCAGCAGCTTCGAGACAGGGGGCGCGGTCTACGAGCAGTACTTC
TRBV7-9	.	TRBJ2-6	14	.	CASEPLSLANVLTF	TGTGCCAGCGAACCTCTCTCCCTAGCCAACGTCCTGACTTTC
TRBV5-1	.	TRBJ1-2	16	TRBD1	CASSLDRDSSNYGYTF	TGCGCCAGCAGCTTGGACCGGGACAGCTCAAACTATGGCTACACCTTC
TRBV30	.	TRBJ1-4	14	TRBD1	CACTGGRTNEKLFF	TGTGCCTGTACAGGGGGCAGAACTAATGAAAAACTGTTTTTT
TRBV10-3	once	TRBJ2-3	13	.	CAISDSDTDTQYF	TGTGCCATCAGTGACAGTGACACAGATACGCAGTATTTT
TRBV3-1/TRBV3-2	.	TRBJ1-2	13	.	CASSQEKARGYTF	TGTGCCAGCAGCCAAGAAAAGGCTAGGGGCTACACCTTC
TRBV6-1	.	TRBJ2-1	12	.	CASSEDFMVQFF	TGTGCCAGCAGTGAGGACTTCATGGTGCAGTTCTTC
TRBV24-1	.	TRBJ2-7	14	TRBD1	CATSDPTGVEEQYF	TGTGCCACCAGTGACCCGACAGGGGTTGAAGAGCAGTACTTC
TRBV27	.	TRBJ2-7	16	TRBD1	CASSRQGSLVRVEQYF	TGTGCCAGCAGTCGACAGGGGTCGCTTGTTCGGGTGGAGCAGTACTTC
TRBV7-9	.	TRBJ2-2	16	TRBD1	CASSTPGQGYTGELFF	TGTGCCAGCAGCACCCCGGGACAGGGTTACACCGGGGAGCTGTTTTTT
TRBV28	.	TRBJ2-6	16	.	CASRPTGNSGANVLTF	TGTGCCAGCAGACCTACAGGGAACTCTGGGGCCAACGTCCTGACTTTC